Below, 26 T cell receptor beta chains from the same sample are listed, as sequenced in a study of T cell changes during pregnancy in multiple sclerosis (dated by TCRdb to about 2019). To prepare the library, the immunoSEQ multiplex PCR assay was applied. Sourced from immuneACCESS, this table was stored by TCRdb with only in-frame sequences that have V and J called. A share of the clones is absent; for the studies checked, an unresolved V gene accounts for under half, and the remainder has no known explanation. The sample profile shows 55,000 to 65,000 clones; 85% to 90% of them were found once. 0.89% of the sample rests with the top ten. The specimen was peripheral blood, collected in the first trimester of pregnancy. Source of these receptors: a female donor in good health, enrolled as a control in a pregnancy study.

The rearrangement joins TRBV4-3 to TRBJ1-6, with D maybe TRBD1 (6 bases). The CDR3 runs to 14 residues. Trimming pared 3 bases from V and 4 bases from J, leaving 7 bases between. Looked up from germline, CDR1 is LGHNA and CDR2 is YSLEER. CDR3 nucleotide sequence: TGCGCCAGCAGCCAGGACAGATATAATTCACCCCTCCACTTT. Its translation: CASSQDRYNSPLHF.

This rearrangement joins TRBV7-9 to TRBJ1-1; perhaps TRBD1 as D (5 bases). The CDR3 is made up of 18 amino acids. With 5 bases removed from V and 4 bases from J, the gap between germline ends came to 26 bases. CDR1 and CDR2 from the germline V gene are SEHNR and FQNEAQ (reference sequence). As DNA, the CDR3 is TGTGCCAGCAGCGGAAATACAGTGCTTATGGGGCAGGGCACTGAAGCTTTCTTT. As protein: CASSGNTVLMGQGTEAFF.

With respect to this clone: Other nucleotide sequences in the sample specify the same CDR3. CDR3 protein: CASSRTGVRETQYF. The CDR3 coding sequence is TGTGCCAGCAGTCGGACAGGGGTACGGGAGACCCAGTACTTC. This chain joins TRBV6-1 and TRBJ2-5, with 9 bases aligning to TRBD1. J gave up 5 bases and V 5 bases, and 6 bases lay outside the gene matches. The germline V gene has CDR1 MNHNS and CDR2 SASEGT. The CDR3 runs to 14 residues.

This clone was recorded only once. The chain joins TRBV7-9 to TRBJ2-3, with D possibly TRBD2 on 7 matching bases. The CDR3 is 15 amino acids. The germline CDR1 and CDR2 sequences are SEHNR and FQNEAQ (reference sequence). The CDR3 DNA is TGTGCTGGGGGGGAGGGGGGCGGAAGCACAGATACGCAGTATTTT. Its translation is CAGGEGGGSTDTQYF.

The chain employs TRBV30 and TRBJ1-5; 11 bases are a match to TRBD1. From germline, CDR1 is GTSNPN and CDR2 SVGIG (reference sequence). CDR3 length: 15 amino acids. After removal of 2 bases from V and 6 bases from J, the junction contained 6 bases not matched to a gene. CDR3 in DNA: TGTGCCTGGAGTCGGGACAGGGGGGTCGGTCAGCCCCAGCATTTT. Its translation: CAWSRDRGVGQPQHF.

The DNA of the CDR3 is TGTGCCAGCAGCGGAGGGGGTTGGGGGGGAAGCTCCTACAATGAGCAGTTCTTC. The encoded protein is CASSGGGWGGSSYNEQFF. The chain carries TRBV9 and TRBJ2-1; the D gene is possibly TRBD2 (7 bases). CDR3 length: 18 amino acids. V was trimmed by 3 bases and J by 0 bases, leaving 19 bases between them. Germline assignment: CDR1 SGDLS and CDR2 YYNGEE.

This clone has only one observation. The V call is TRBV6-5, the J call TRBJ1-3, with no clear D. Germline CDR1 and CDR2: MNHEY and SVGAGI. With 0 bases removed from V and 4 bases from J, the gap between germline ends came to 13 bases. The CDR3 is 16 residues long. The CDR3 region has the DNA TGTGCCAGCAGTTACTCTTATCGAGCAGGAGGAAACACCATATATTTT. The encoded protein is CASSYSYRAGGNTIYF.

This rearrangement joins TRBV7-2 to TRBJ2-3; 7 positions agree with TRBD1. The CDR3 runs to 15 residues. Germline V gives CDR1 SGHTA, CDR2 FQGNSA. V dropped 6 bases and J dropped 0; count of bases not matched to a gene: 6. The CDR3 nucleotides are TGTGCCAGCAGGAGGGACAGCGCTAGCACAGATACGCAGTATTTT. Translation gives CASRRDSASTDTQYF. The entire variable domain, with the rest obtained from reference TRBV7-2 and TRBJ2-3, is as follows: GAGVSQSPSNKVTEKGKDVELRCDPISGHTALYWYRQSLGQGLEFLIYFQGNSAPDKSGLPSDRFSAERTGGSVSTLTIQRTQQEDSAVYLCASRRDSASTDTQYFGPGTRLTVL.

This clone was seen once. Germline is not matched at one junction end, which may reflect a read error. The chain combines TRBV7-9 with TRBJ2-1; D might be TRBD2 (6 bases). The CDR3 totals 13 residues. The germline V gene has CDR1 SEHNR and CDR2 FQNEAQ (reference sequence). CDR3 sequence reads: CASSLGRPLEQFF. For the CDR3, the DNA is TGTGCCAGCAGTTTAGGGAGGCCCCTTGAGCAGTTCTTC.

This clone appeared once. This chain joins TRBV13 and TRBJ1-2; D is uncertain. The CDR3 runs to 12 residues. CDR1 PRHDT and CDR2 FYEKMQ come from the germline V gene (reference sequence). V was cut by 3 bases and J by 10 bases, with 12 bases left in between. The chain's CDR3 is CASSFRAGFYTF. The CDR3 bases are TGTGCCAGCAGCTTCAGAGCCGGGTTCTACACCTTC. The complete variable domain, with remaining parts taken from reference TRBV13 and TRBJ1-2, reads AAGVIQSPRHLIKEKRETATLKCYPIPRHDTVYWYQQGPGQDPQFLISFYEKMQSDKGSIPDRFSAQQFSDYHSELNMSSLELGDSALYFCASSFRAGFYTFGSGTRLTVV.

This clone is a singleton in its sample. The genes are TRBV7-2 and TRBJ2-5; 9 nucleotides line up with TRBD2. The CDR3 covers 16 residues. V lost 5 bases, J lost 2 bases, and 9 bases stayed unmatched. Germline CDR1 SGHTA, CDR2 FQGNSA. The CDR3 region is CASSDATRGGQETQYF. The CDR3 DNA reads TGTGCCAGCAGCGATGCGACGCGGGGGGGACAAGAGACCCAGTACTTC.

The chain links TRBV29-1 to TRBJ2-2; 8 bases agree with TRBD1. The ends lost 6 bases at V and 2 bases at J; junction bases unmatched: 5. This CDR3 contains 14 residues. The germline CDR1 and CDR2 sequences are SQVTM and ANQGSEA. The CDR3 reads CSVSTGGNTGELFF. In DNA, the CDR3 is TGCAGCGTGTCTACAGGGGGAAACACCGGGGAGCTGTTTTTT.

The rearrangement uses TRBV7-6 and TRBJ1-1; no reliable D call. CDR1 and CDR2 from the germline V gene are SGHVS and FNYEAQ. The CDR3 is made up of 15 amino acids. Trimming cost V 2 bases and J 1 base, with 11 bases left between them. CDR3 DNA: TGTGCCAGCAGCTTAAACGGAGTATCGAACACTGAAGCTTTCTTT. Residues: CASSLNGVSNTEAFF.

The CDR3, as DNA: TGTGCCAGCAGTGGGACAGGGCGGAATCAGCCCCAGCATTTT. Its protein is CASSGTGRNQPQHF. The chain has TRBV2 and TRBJ1-5; 8 bases line up with TRBD1. V was pared by 4 bases and J by 4 bases, with 3 bases of the junction left unmatched. The CDR3 is 14 residues long. Germline CDR1 reads SNHLY; CDR2 reads FYNNEI.

CDR3 nucleotides: TGTGCCAGCAGCCCAACAGGGGGAAACACTGAAGCTTTCTTT. It encodes CASSPTGGNTEAFF. This chain links TRBV11-1 with TRBJ1-1; 8 bases are a match to TRBD1. The trim removed 5 bases at V and 2 bases at J, leaving 4 bases unmatched. Germline CDR1 reads SGHAT; CDR2 reads FQDESV (reference sequence). The CDR3 is 14 residues long. Full variable domain (outside the CDR3, taken from reference TRBV11-1 and TRBJ1-1): EAEVAQSPRYKITEKSQAVAFWCDPISGHATLYWYRQILGQGPELLVQFQDESVVDDSQLPKDRFSAERLKGVDSTLKIQPAELGDSAMYLCASSPTGGNTEAFFGQGTRLTVV.

V is TRBV9 and J is TRBJ1-1; D remains ambiguous. Trimming removed 4 bases at V and 1 base at J, with 23 bases between. Germline CDR1 reads SGDLS; CDR2 reads YYNGEE. This CDR3 is 18 amino acids long. The CDR3 is CASSTAVGRGEGNTEAFF. In DNA, the CDR3 is TGTGCCAGCAGCACGGCCGTTGGGCGGGGTGAGGGGAACACTGAAGCTTTCTTT.

The rearrangement joins TRBV7-6 to TRBJ1-5; 8 nucleotides agree with TRBD1. The CDR3 runs to 17 residues. Germline values: CDR1 SGHVS, CDR2 FNYEAQ. J was trimmed by 3 bases and V by 5 bases; bases with no gene match: 12. The CDR3 loop reads CASSHSPGTGDNQPQHF. CDR3 in DNA: TGTGCCAGCAGCCATTCCCCCGGGACAGGAGACAATCAGCCCCAGCATTTT.

The chain combines TRBV19 with TRBJ2-7; 11 bases align to TRBD2. The germline V gene has CDR1 LNHDA and CDR2 SQIVND (reference sequence). This CDR3 comprises 17 residues. V was pared by 3 bases and J by 0 bases, with 7 bases of the junction left unmatched. Here the CDR3 reads CASSMGGGLAGSYEQYF. DNA of the CDR3: TGTGCCAGTAGTATGGGGGGCGGACTAGCGGGCTCCTACGAGCAGTACTTC.

The chain joins TRBV27 to TRBJ1-1; possibly TRBD1 for D (6 bases). Looked up from germline, CDR1 is MNHEY and CDR2 is SMNVEV (reference sequence). The V gene lost 2 bases and the J gene lost 4 bases, with 8 bases spanning the gap. This CDR3 region has 13 residues. DNA for the CDR3: TGTGCCAGCAGTTTAAGAGGGGGCACTGAAGCTTTCTTT. Amino acids: CASSLRGGTEAFF.

The rearrangement uses TRBV20-1 and TRBJ2-7; D remains unclear. V lost 5 bases to trimming and J lost 4 bases, with 9 bases between them. CDR1 and CDR2 (germline): DFQATT, SNEGSKA (reference sequence). There are 11 residues in the CDR3. CDR3 nucleotides: TGCAGTGCTGACTTACGGTACGAGCAGTACTTC. Protein sequence: CSADLRYEQYF.

The V call is TRBV9, the J call TRBJ2-3; 11 bases fit TRBD2. The V gene's germline CDR1 is SGDLS and CDR2 YYNGEE. This CDR3 is 15 amino acids long. Trimming at V came to 6 bases and at J to 2 bases, leaving 5 bases not matched to a gene. The CDR3: CASNLLAGATDTQYF. DNA for the CDR3: TGTGCCAGCAACTTACTAGCGGGGGCCACAGATACGCAGTATTTT. Supplemented by reference TRBV9 and TRBJ2-3, the full variable domain reads DSGVTQTPKHLITATGQRVTLRCSPRSGDLSVYWYQQSLDQGLQFLIQYYNGEERAKGNILERFSAQQFPDLHSELNLSSLELGDSALYFCASNLLAGATDTQYFGPGTRLTVL.

CDR3 region: CASSEGGVRGNTIYF. CDR3 bases: TGTGCCAGCAGTGAAGGAGGGGTTAGGGGAAACACCATATATTTT. This sequence joins TRBV25-1 and TRBJ1-3, with D tentatively TRBD1 (5 bases). Germline loops: CDR1 MGHDK, CDR2 SYGVNS. This CDR3 spans 15 amino acids. V was trimmed by 2 bases and J by 4 bases, leaving 12 bases between them.

This sequence joins TRBV7-9 and TRBJ2-7; 7 bases map to TRBD1. This CDR3 is built from 14 residues. The trim removed 4 bases at V and 3 bases at J, leaving 6 bases unmatched. The germline V gene encodes CDR1 SEHNR and CDR2 FQNEAQ (reference sequence). CDR3 DNA: TGTGCCAGCAGCTCGAGGACAGGCCACTACGAGCAGTACTTC. Encoded protein: CASSSRTGHYEQYF.

V usage is TRBV30 and J usage is TRBJ1-2, with 7 positions matching TRBD1. This CDR3 is 12 amino acids long. From germline, CDR1 is GTSNPN and CDR2 SVGIG (reference sequence). The V gene end was trimmed by 2 bases and the J gene end by 7 bases; junction bases not matched to a gene: 4. Written as DNA, the CDR3 is TGTGCCTGGAGTATGACAGGGACTGGCTACACCTTC. Residues: CAWSMTGTGYTF.

This rearrangement joins TRBV6-1 to TRBJ1-5, with D perhaps matching TRBD1 (5 bases). There are 14 residues in the CDR3. V lost 1 base, J lost 6 bases, and 10 bases lay in between. CDR1 MNHNS and CDR2 SASEGT come from the germline V gene. The CDR3 here is CASSEGRASQPQHF. For the CDR3, the DNA is TGTGCCAGCAGTGAAGGCAGGGCAAGTCAGCCCCAGCATTTT.

The chain links TRBV9 to TRBJ2-2; TRBD2 might be the D (6 bases). CDR3 length equals 15 residues. Looked up from germline, CDR1 is SGDLS and CDR2 is YYNGEE. The germline V and J ends were trimmed by 1 base and 7 bases, with 14 bases remaining between them. The CDR3, as DNA: TGTGCCAGCAGCGTATGGGACTCCGCCGGCGGGGAGCTGTTTTTT. Its translation: CASSVWDSAGGELFF.